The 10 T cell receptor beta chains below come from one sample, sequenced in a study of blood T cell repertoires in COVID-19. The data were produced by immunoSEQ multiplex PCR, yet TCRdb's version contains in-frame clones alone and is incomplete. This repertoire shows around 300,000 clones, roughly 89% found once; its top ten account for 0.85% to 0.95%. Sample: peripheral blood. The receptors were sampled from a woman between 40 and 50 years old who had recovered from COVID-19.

The DNA for the CDR3 is TGCGCCAGCAGCCAATCTGTAGGCGGATCCTACAATGAGCAGTTCTTC. Its protein is CASSQSVGGSYNEQFF. The chain has TRBV4-1 and TRBJ2-1; D uncertain. The CDR3 covers 16 residues. Trimming left V 2 bases short and J 1 base short, with 12 bases between. Looked up from germline, CDR1 is MGHRA and CDR2 is YSYEKL.

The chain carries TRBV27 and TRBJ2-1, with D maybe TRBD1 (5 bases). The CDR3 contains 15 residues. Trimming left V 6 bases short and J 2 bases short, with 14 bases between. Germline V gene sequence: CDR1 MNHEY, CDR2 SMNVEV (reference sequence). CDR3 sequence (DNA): TGTGCCAGCAGCCTCGGACAAATACCCTACAATGAGCAGTTCTTC. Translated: CASSLGQIPYNEQFF.

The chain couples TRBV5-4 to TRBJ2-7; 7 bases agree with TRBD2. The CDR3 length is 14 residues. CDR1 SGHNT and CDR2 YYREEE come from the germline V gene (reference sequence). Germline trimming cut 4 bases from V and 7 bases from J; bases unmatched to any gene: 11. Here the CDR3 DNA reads TGTGCCAGCAGCCGGGAAGGACTAGTAAGTGAGCAGTACTTC. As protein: CASSREGLVSEQYF. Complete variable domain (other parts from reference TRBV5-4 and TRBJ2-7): ETGVTQSPTHLIKTRGQQVTLRCSSQSGHNTVSWYQQALGQGPQFIFQYYREEENGRGNFPPRFSGLQFPNYSSELNVNALELDDSALYLCASSREGLVSEQYFGPGTRLTVT.

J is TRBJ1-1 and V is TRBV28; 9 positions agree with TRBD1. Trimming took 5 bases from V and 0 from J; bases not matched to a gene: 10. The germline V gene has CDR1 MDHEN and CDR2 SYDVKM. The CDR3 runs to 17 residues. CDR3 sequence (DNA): TGTGCCAGCAGTCCACAGGGGGCAGAAGCGATGAACACTGAAGCTTTCTTT. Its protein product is CASSPQGAEAMNTEAFF.

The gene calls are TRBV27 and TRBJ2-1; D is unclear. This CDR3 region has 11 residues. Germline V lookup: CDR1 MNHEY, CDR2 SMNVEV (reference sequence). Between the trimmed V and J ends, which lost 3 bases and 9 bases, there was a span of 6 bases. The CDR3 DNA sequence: TGTGCCAGCAGTTTCTACGGTGAGCAGTTCTTC. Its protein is CASSFYGEQFF.

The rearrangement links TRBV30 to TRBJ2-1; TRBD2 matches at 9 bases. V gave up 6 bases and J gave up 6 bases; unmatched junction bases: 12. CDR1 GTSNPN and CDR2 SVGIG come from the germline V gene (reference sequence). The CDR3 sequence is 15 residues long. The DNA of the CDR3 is TGTGCCTGTTCTCATCCCGGGACTAGCCTCAATGAGCAGTTCTTC. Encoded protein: CACSHPGTSLNEQFF.

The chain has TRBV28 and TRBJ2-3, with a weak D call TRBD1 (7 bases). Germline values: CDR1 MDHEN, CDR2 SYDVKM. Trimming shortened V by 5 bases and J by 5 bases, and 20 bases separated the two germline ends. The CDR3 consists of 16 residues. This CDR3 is CASSVLGGGRGDTQYF. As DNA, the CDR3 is TGTGCCAGCAGTGTCCTTGGAGGGGGCAGGGGAGATACGCAGTATTTT. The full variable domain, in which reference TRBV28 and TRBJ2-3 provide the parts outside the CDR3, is DVKVTQSSRYLVKRTGEKVFLECVQDMDHENMFWYRQDPGLGLRLIYFSYDVKMKEKGDIPEGYSVSREKKERFSLILESASTNQTSMYLCASSVLGGGRGDTQYFGPGTRLTVL.

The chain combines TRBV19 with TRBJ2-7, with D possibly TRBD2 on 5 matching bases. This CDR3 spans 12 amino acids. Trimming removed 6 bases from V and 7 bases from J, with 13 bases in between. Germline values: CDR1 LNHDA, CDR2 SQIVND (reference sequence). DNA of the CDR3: TGTGCCAGTAGCACGGGTTCGGGAGAGCAGTACTTC. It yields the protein CASSTGSGEQYF. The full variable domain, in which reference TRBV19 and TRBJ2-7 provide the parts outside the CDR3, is DGGITQSPKYLFRKEGQNVTLSCEQNLNHDAMYWYRQDPGQGLRLIYYSQIVNDFQKGDIAEGYSVSREKKESFPLTVTSAQKNPTAFYLCASSTGSGEQYFGPGTRLTVT.

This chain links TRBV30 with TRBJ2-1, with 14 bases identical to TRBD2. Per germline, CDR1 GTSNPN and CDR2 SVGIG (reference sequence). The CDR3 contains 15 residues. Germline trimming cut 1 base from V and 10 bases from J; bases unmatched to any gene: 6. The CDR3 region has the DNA TGTGCCTGGAGTGACAGGACTAGCGGGAGGCCAGAGCAGTTCTTC. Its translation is CAWSDRTSGRPEQFF.

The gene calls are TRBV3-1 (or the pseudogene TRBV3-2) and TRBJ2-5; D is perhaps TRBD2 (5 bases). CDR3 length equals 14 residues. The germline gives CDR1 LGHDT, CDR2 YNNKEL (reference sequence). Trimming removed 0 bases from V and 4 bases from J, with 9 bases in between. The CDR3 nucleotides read TGTGCCAGCAGCCAAGATTCGAGCGGAGAGACCCAGTACTTC. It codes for CASSQDSSGETQYF.